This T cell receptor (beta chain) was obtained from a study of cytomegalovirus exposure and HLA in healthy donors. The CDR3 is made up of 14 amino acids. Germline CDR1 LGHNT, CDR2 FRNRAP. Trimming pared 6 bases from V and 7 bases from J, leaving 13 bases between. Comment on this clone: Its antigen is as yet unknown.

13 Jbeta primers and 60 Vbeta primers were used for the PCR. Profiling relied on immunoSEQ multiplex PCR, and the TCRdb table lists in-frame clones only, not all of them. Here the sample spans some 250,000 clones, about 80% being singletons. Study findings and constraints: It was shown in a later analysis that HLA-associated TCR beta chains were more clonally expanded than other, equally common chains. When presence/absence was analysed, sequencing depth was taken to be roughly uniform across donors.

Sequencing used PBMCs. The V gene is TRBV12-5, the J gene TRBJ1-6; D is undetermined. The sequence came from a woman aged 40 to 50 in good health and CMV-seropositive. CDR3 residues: CASGTGISNSPLHF. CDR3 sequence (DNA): TGTGCTAGTGGGACCGGGATCTCCAATTCACCCCTCCACTTT.